This is a list of T cell receptor beta chains from one sample in a study of cytomegalovirus exposure and HLA in healthy donors. Produced via immunoSEQ multiplex PCR; TCRdb's table is partial and in-frame only. This sample carries some 140,000 clones, approximately 85% of them seen once, and the ten largest clones take 6% to 8%. Sequenced input: PBMCs. These receptors were collected from a woman aged 25 to 39 in good health and CMV-seropositive. Both conserved end residues are part of each CDR3. D genes are given only for firm matches. Some rows mark clone size as missing; the rest say once, few, many or name a class of expanded clone.

v_call,clone_size,d_call,j_call,cdr3_nt,cdr3_aa
TRBV7-3,-,-,TRBJ2-5,TGTGCCAGCAGCTTCGGGTCGCAAGAGACCCAGTACTTC,CASSFGSQETQYF
TRBV2,few,-,TRBJ2-3,TGTGCCAGCAGTGATGCCCCGTTATTCCCCTACTTCTTT,CASSDAPLFPYFF
TRBV30,-,-,TRBJ1-2,TGTGCCTGGAGTTTGGGGGGGGCCATCTTTGAAGACCATGGCTACACCTTC,CAWSLGGAIFEDHGYTF
TRBV4-2,-,TRBD1,TRBJ2-1,TGTGCCAGCAGCCAACCACTGGCGGGACAGGGGGCACTCAATGAGCAGTTCTTC,CASSQPLAGQGALNEQFF
TRBV28,-,-,TRBJ2-1,TGTGCCAGCAGTTTCCTCCTCGCGGGGTACAATGAGCAGTTCTTC,CASSFLLAGYNEQFF
TRBV6-5,-,-,TRBJ2-7,TGTGCCAGCAGTGGGACTTCTTACGAGCAGTACTTC,CASSGTSYEQYF
TRBV7-3,-,-,TRBJ2-1,TGTGCCAGCAGCTTAAGCGGTACTTCTTACAATGAGCAGTTCTTC,CASSLSGTSYNEQFF
TRBV9,once,TRBD1,TRBJ2-4,TGTGCCAGCAGCCTAGACCTGGACAGGAAAAACATTCAGTACTTC,CASSLDLDRKNIQYF
TRBV5-6,-,-,TRBJ1-1,TGTGCCAGCAGCTTGTGGGGGGGCGGGACTGAAGCTTTCTTT,CASSLWGGGTEAFF
TRBV6-5,-,TRBD2,TRBJ2-3,TGTGCCAGCAGTTACTCGGGCGGGGGACTCACAGATACGCAGTATTTT,CASSYSGGGLTDTQYF
TRBV11-3,-,TRBD1,TRBJ2-7,TGTGCCAGCAGCCCGGGACAGTCCTACGAGCAGTACTTC,CASSPGQSYEQYF
TRBV27,-,-,TRBJ1-2,TGTGCCAGCAGCAAGGGAAGGAGGAAGGGCTACACCTTC,CASSKGRRKGYTF
TRBV7-3,-,-,TRBJ2-7,TGTGCCAGCAGCTTAGGCTCCAACTACGAGCAGTACTTC,CASSLGSNYEQYF
TRBV30,few,-,TRBJ2-3,TGTGCCTGGAGTTTCTCGGTCACAGATACGCAGTATTTT,CAWSFSVTDTQYF
TRBV9,once,-,TRBJ2-7,TGTGCCAGCAGCGTAGGAGGGCTCTCTTACGAGCAGTACTTC,CASSVGGLSYEQYF
TRBV7-2,-,TRBD2,TRBJ2-5,TGTGCCAGCAACGCCGGCGGGGGAGAGACCCAGTACTTC,CASNAGGGETQYF
TRBV7-3,once,TRBD1,TRBJ2-3,TGTGCCAGCAGCCACTCCGGGACAGGGGGCGATACGCAGTATTTT,CASSHSGTGGDTQYF
TRBV11-3,-,-,TRBJ2-1,TGTGCCAGCAGCTCCCGTGGGACTTCGGGCTCCTACAATGAGCAGTTCTTC,CASSSRGTSGSYNEQFF
TRBV2,-,TRBD1,TRBJ2-7,TGTGCCAGCAGCAATCAGGGGGCCATTACGAATTACGAGCAGTACTTC,CASSNQGAITNYEQYF
TRBV5-1,-,-,TRBJ1-1,TGCGCCAGCAGCTTCGAGGGTTTAACTGAAGCTTTCTTT,CASSFEGLTEAFF
TRBV2,-,-,TRBJ1-5,TGTGCCAGCAGCTCCCTTCTTGGCAATCAGCCCCAGCATTTT,CASSSLLGNQPQHF
TRBV10-3,-,-,TRBJ1-3,TGTGCCATCAGTGAGTCGTCAAGGGACAACTCTGGAAACACCATATATTTT,CAISESSRDNSGNTIYF
TRBV5-4,-,TRBD2,TRBJ2-7,TGTGCCAGCAGCGAGCAGGCGCGGGGGAACTACGAGCAGTACTTC,CASSEQARGNYEQYF
TRBV7-2,once,-,TRBJ2-3,TGTGCCAGCAGCCGTCCAATAGCTCTCACAGATACGCAGTATTTT,CASSRPIALTDTQYF
TRBV10-3,few,-,TRBJ1-4,TGTGCCATCAGCACAGGTGCTAATGAAAAACTGTTTTTT,CAISTGANEKLFF
TRBV9,-,TRBD2,TRBJ2-5,TGTGCCAGCAGCGTAGAGCCTAGCGGGGCCCAAGAGACCCAGTACTTC,CASSVEPSGAQETQYF
TRBV19,once,TRBD1,TRBJ1-3,TGTGCCAGTATCCAAGGAGGACAGGGGCTTGGAAACACCATATATTTT,CASIQGGQGLGNTIYF
TRBV30,few,-,TRBJ1-1,TGTGCCTGGAGTGTAGGACCGGGGGCTGAAGCTTTCTTT,CAWSVGPGAEAFF
TRBV5-1,-,-,TRBJ2-3,TGCGCCAGCAGCTTAGACAGGAGCACAGATACGCAGTATTTT,CASSLDRSTDTQYF
TRBV9,-,-,TRBJ2-5,TGTGCCAGCAGCGTGACTGGACAGCCCCAGTACTTC,CASSVTGQPQYF
TRBV7-3,-,TRBD2,TRBJ2-1,TGTGCCAGCAGCACGGGACTAGCGGGGGGGCAAGGCGATGAGCAGTTCTTC,CASSTGLAGGQGDEQFF
TRBV28,-,-,TRBJ1-2,TGTGCCAGCAGTTTAGAGGTGTACATTTCTTATTATGGCTACACCTTC,CASSLEVYISYYGYTF
TRBV28,-,-,TRBJ1-5,TGTGCCAGCAGTTTAGGCGGGCAGCCCCAGCATTTT,CASSLGGQPQHF
TRBV27,-,TRBD2,TRBJ2-7,TGTGCCAGCACCCGACTAGCGGGAGATGGCGAGCAGTACTTC,CASTRLAGDGEQYF
TRBV10-3,-,TRBD1,TRBJ2-5,TGTGCCATCAGTGCGACGGGACAGGGGGCGGAGACCCAGTACTTC,CAISATGQGAETQYF